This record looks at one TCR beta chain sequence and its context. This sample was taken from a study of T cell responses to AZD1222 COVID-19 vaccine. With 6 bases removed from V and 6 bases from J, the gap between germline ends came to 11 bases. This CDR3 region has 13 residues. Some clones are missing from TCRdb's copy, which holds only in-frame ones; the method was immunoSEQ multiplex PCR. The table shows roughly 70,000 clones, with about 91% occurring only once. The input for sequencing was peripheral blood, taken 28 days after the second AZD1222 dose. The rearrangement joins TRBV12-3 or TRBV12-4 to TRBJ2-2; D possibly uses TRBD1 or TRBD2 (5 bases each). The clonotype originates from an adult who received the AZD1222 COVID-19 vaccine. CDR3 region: CASSLGGPGELFF. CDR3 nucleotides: TGTGCCAGCAGCCTTGGGGGTCCCGGGGAGCTGTTTTTT.